This TCR beta chain was found in a study of OX40 agonist ivuxolimab in advanced cancers. The study, taken as a whole, reports: More expanded clones were seen, on average, in CD8+ T cells than in CD4+.

Method: immunoSEQ multiplex PCR; TCRdb's copy keeps in-frame clones and lacks some. The table lists 34,000 or so clones, around 80% of them singletons. This clone was seen a few times. As yet, its antigen is unknown. Exclusion applied to patients with autoimmune disease history or systemic immunosuppression. The CDR3 has 14 residues. Trimming stripped 3 bases from V and 0 bases from J, with 6 bases between. Germline loops: CDR1 LNHDA, CDR2 SQIVND (reference sequence). The V and J genes are TRBV19 and TRBJ1-5; unclear D gene. Here the sequenced sample was CD4+ or CD8+ T cells sorted from blood, taken in a trial of the OX40 agonist ivuxolimab. The TCR was taken from an adult with an advanced solid tumor such as melanoma, head and neck, liver or kidney cancer. CDR3 DNA: TGTGCCAGTAGTATGGTCAGTAGCAATCAGCCCCAGCATTTT. Encoded protein: CASSMVSSNQPQHF.